This TCR beta chain was identified during a study of T-cell reconstitution after alpha-beta-depleted transplantation in children. Germline V gene sequence: CDR1 MDHEN, CDR2 SYDVKM. The CDR3 totals 13 residues. V dropped 4 bases and J dropped 3; count of bases not matched to a gene: 1. This clonotype was seen many times. Researchers prepared the TCRbeta library using unique molecular identifiers, the study reports. TCRdb used MiXCR to reprocess the PCR reads, holding one entry per CDR3 protein. The table records about 440,000 distinct CDR3 sequences, about 45% of them present only once. V usage is TRBV28 and J usage is TRBJ2-7; 9 bases match TRBD1. The starting material was PBMCs, obtained before TCRalphabeta/CD19-depleted stem cell transplant. This receptor was taken from a girl aged 2-10 years with aplastic anemia, due to receive a stem cell transplant. The chain's CDR3 is CASSWDRVYEQYF. The CDR3 DNA reads TGTGCCAGCAGTTGGGACAGGGTCTACGAGCAGTACTTC.